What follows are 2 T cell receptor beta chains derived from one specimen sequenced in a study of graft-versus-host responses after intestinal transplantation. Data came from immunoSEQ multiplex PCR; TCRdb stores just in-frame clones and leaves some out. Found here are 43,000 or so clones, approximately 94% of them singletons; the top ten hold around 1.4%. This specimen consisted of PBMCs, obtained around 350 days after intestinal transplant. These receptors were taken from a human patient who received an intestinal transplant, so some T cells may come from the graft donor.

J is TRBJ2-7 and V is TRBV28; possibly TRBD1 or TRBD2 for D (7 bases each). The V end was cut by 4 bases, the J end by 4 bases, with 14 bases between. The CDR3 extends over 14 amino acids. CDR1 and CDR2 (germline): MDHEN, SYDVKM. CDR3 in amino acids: CASSWGQGGYEQYF. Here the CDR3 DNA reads TGTGCCAGCAGTTGGGGGCAGGGGGGGTACGAGCAGTACTTC.

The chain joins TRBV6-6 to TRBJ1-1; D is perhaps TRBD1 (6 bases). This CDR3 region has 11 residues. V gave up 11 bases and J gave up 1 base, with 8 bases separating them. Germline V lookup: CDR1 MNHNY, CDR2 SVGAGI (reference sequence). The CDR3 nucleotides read TGTGCCGTCAGGGGGAACACTGAAGCTTTCTTT. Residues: CAVRGNTEAFF.